The rows below give T cell receptor beta chains drawn from one sample of a study of cytomegalovirus exposure and HLA in healthy donors. The table came from immunoSEQ multiplex PCR; TCRdb's copy has only in-frame clones and leaves some out. The sample has some 110,000 clones, roughly four fifths seen once. The source material was PBMCs. The receptors originated from a man in his thirties or forties in good health and CMV-seropositive. Both conserved end residues are part of each CDR3. D genes are given only for firm matches. Rows may omit the clone size; those that give it use once, few, many or a size class.

abundance: NA
v_gene: TRBV7-2
j_gene: TRBJ2-1
d_gene: TRBD1
CDR3nt: TGTGCCAGCAGCGGACAGGCTGGGGGATGGAATGAGCAGTTCTTC
CDR3aa: CASSGQAGGWNEQFF

abundance: NA
v_gene: TRBV5-1
j_gene: TRBJ2-2
d_gene: TRBD2
CDR3nt: TGCGCCAGCTCGTCTAGCGGGGGGATTAACACCGGGGAGCTGTTTTTT
CDR3aa: CASSSSGGINTGELFF

abundance: NA
v_gene: TRBV28
j_gene: TRBJ2-3
d_gene: TRBD2
CDR3nt: TGTGCCAGCAGTGAGAGGTTACTAGCGGGCACAGATACGCAGTATTTT
CDR3aa: CASSERLLAGTDTQYF

abundance: NA
v_gene: TRBV7-3
j_gene: TRBJ2-3
d_gene: NA
CDR3nt: TGTGCCAGCTCTCCGGGCCGGGGGACAGATACGCAGTATTTT
CDR3aa: CASSPGRGTDTQYF

abundance: NA
v_gene: TRBV6-5
j_gene: TRBJ1-5
d_gene: TRBD1
CDR3nt: TGTGCCAGCAGTTTACAGGGGGGCCTTAGCAATCAGCCCCAGCATTTT
CDR3aa: CASSLQGGLSNQPQHF

abundance: NA
v_gene: TRBV5-1
j_gene: TRBJ1-6
d_gene: TRBD1
CDR3nt: TGCGCCAGCAGCTTGGGGACAGGCGTTGATTCACCCCTCCACTTT
CDR3aa: CASSLGTGVDSPLHF

abundance: few
v_gene: TRBV28
j_gene: TRBJ1-5
d_gene: TRBD1
CDR3nt: TGTGCCAGCAGCTCAGGGGGCTGGAGCAATCAGCCCCAGCATTTT
CDR3aa: CASSSGGWSNQPQHF

abundance: NA
v_gene: TRBV29-1
j_gene: TRBJ2-5
d_gene: NA
CDR3nt: TGCAGCGTCGACCCGGGGGGCGCGAGAAAGACCCAGTACTTC
CDR3aa: CSVDPGGARKTQYF

abundance: NA
v_gene: TRBV5-4
j_gene: TRBJ2-1
d_gene: TRBD2
CDR3nt: TGTGCCAGCAGCTCAAACGGGGGGGAGGGGGGCAATGAGCAGTTCTTC
CDR3aa: CASSSNGGEGGNEQFF

abundance: NA
v_gene: TRBV6-5
j_gene: TRBJ1-1
d_gene: NA
CDR3nt: TGTGCCAGCAGTATCAGGGCCAGGGACACTGAAGCTTTCTTT
CDR3aa: CASSIRARDTEAFF

abundance: NA
v_gene: TRBV5-1
j_gene: TRBJ2-3
d_gene: NA
CDR3nt: TGCGCCAGCAGCTTCAGTTCAGGGGATACAGATACGCAGTATTTT
CDR3aa: CASSFSSGDTDTQYF

abundance: NA
v_gene: TRBV11-1
j_gene: TRBJ2-7
d_gene: TRBD2
CDR3nt: TGTGCCAGCAGCTTACTCAGCGGGGTGACCTACGAGCAGTACTTC
CDR3aa: CASSLLSGVTYEQYF

abundance: NA
v_gene: TRBV9
j_gene: TRBJ2-5
d_gene: NA
CDR3nt: TGTGCCAGCAGCGAGGGCCCGGGGGAGGAAGAGACCCAGTACTTC
CDR3aa: CASSEGPGEEETQYF

abundance: NA
v_gene: TRBV10-1
j_gene: TRBJ2-5
d_gene: TRBD2
CDR3nt: TGCGCCAGCAGGGGGACTAGGGGTAGGGAGACCCAGTACTTC
CDR3aa: CASRGTRGRETQYF

abundance: NA
v_gene: TRBV5-1
j_gene: TRBJ2-5
d_gene: NA
CDR3nt: TGCGCCAGCAGCTTACAGGGCATCCAAGAGACCCAGTACTTC
CDR3aa: CASSLQGIQETQYF

abundance: once
v_gene: TRBV7-2
j_gene: TRBJ1-2
d_gene: NA
CDR3nt: TGTGCCAGCAGCCTACAGGGAGGGGCGGACTATGGCTACACCTTC
CDR3aa: CASSLQGGADYGYTF

abundance: NA
v_gene: TRBV7-9
j_gene: TRBJ2-2
d_gene: TRBD2
CDR3nt: TGTGCCAGCAACGGACTAGGGGCAAGGACCGGGGAGCTGTTTTTT
CDR3aa: CASNGLGARTGELFF

abundance: NA
v_gene: TRBV19
j_gene: TRBJ1-2
d_gene: NA
CDR3nt: TGTGCCAGTAGTACCTCCCTGGTGGAGGATGGCTACACCTTC
CDR3aa: CASSTSLVEDGYTF

abundance: NA
v_gene: TRBV5-1
j_gene: TRBJ2-1
d_gene: NA
CDR3nt: TGCGCCAGCAGCAAGGGGTGGGGTGACAATGCTGAGCAGTTCTTC
CDR3aa: CASSKGWGDNAEQFF

abundance: NA
v_gene: TRBV2
j_gene: TRBJ2-3
d_gene: TRBD2
CDR3nt: TGTGCCAGCAGCCAACAAAGAACTCCGGGACTAGCGTTCCCTAGGTATTTT
CDR3aa: CASSQQRTPGLAFPRYF

abundance: NA
v_gene: TRBV9
j_gene: TRBJ2-7
d_gene: NA
CDR3nt: TGTGCCAGCAGCCTAGCCGGGGTGGGGGAGCAGTACTTC
CDR3aa: CASSLAGVGEQYF

abundance: NA
v_gene: TRBV11-3
j_gene: TRBJ2-5
d_gene: TRBD1
CDR3nt: TGTGCCAGCAGCCTGACAGGGCTGAAGACCCAGTACTTC
CDR3aa: CASSLTGLKTQYF

abundance: NA
v_gene: TRBV27
j_gene: TRBJ2-7
d_gene: TRBD1
CDR3nt: TGTGCCAGCAGTTCGGGACAGTCCAAACAGCAGTACTTC
CDR3aa: CASSSGQSKQQYF

abundance: NA
v_gene: TRBV20-1
j_gene: TRBJ1-2
d_gene: TRBD1
CDR3nt: TGCAGTGTAGGACAGGGCTCTGGCTACACCTTC
CDR3aa: CSVGQGSGYTF

abundance: NA
v_gene: TRBV28
j_gene: TRBJ1-1
d_gene: NA
CDR3nt: TGTGCCAGCAGTTTATTCAGGGGGAACACTGAAGCTTTCTTT
CDR3aa: CASSLFRGNTEAFF

abundance: NA
v_gene: TRBV7-9
j_gene: TRBJ1-4
d_gene: NA
CDR3nt: TGTGCCAGCAGCTACAGGGAAAATGAAAAACTGTTTTTT
CDR3aa: CASSYRENEKLFF

abundance: NA
v_gene: TRBV5-1
j_gene: TRBJ1-1
d_gene: NA
CDR3nt: TGCGCCAGCAGAACAATGACCCAGGGGAAAGGTGAAGCTTTCTTT
CDR3aa: CASRTMTQGKGEAFF

abundance: NA
v_gene: TRBV5-1
j_gene: TRBJ2-5
d_gene: NA
CDR3nt: TGCGCCAGCAGCTTGGCGGAGACCCAGTACTTC
CDR3aa: CASSLAETQYF

abundance: NA
v_gene: TRBV4-1
j_gene: TRBJ1-5
d_gene: TRBD1
CDR3nt: TGCGCCAGCAGCCAATCCCTTGGACAGGGGGTTGGGGCCCAGCATTTT
CDR3aa: CASSQSLGQGVGAQHF

abundance: NA
v_gene: TRBV5-1
j_gene: TRBJ2-5
d_gene: NA
CDR3nt: TGCGCCAGCAGCTTGGGGACAGTCCAAGAGACCCAGTACTTC
CDR3aa: CASSLGTVQETQYF

abundance: NA
v_gene: TRBV28
j_gene: TRBJ1-5
d_gene: NA
CDR3nt: TGTGCCAGCAGCACAGGAACAGGAGGAGGGAATCAGCCCCAGCATTTT
CDR3aa: CASSTGTGGGNQPQHF

abundance: NA
v_gene: TRBV28
j_gene: TRBJ1-1
d_gene: NA
CDR3nt: TGTGCCAGCAGTTTTAGGGGCACTGAAGCTTTCTTT
CDR3aa: CASSFRGTEAFF

abundance: NA
v_gene: TRBV7-2
j_gene: TRBJ2-7
d_gene: TRBD2
CDR3nt: TGTGCCAGCAGCTTCCGACTAGCGTCGGTCTACGAGCAGTACTTC
CDR3aa: CASSFRLASVYEQYF

abundance: NA
v_gene: TRBV7-8
j_gene: TRBJ1-6
d_gene: TRBD1
CDR3nt: TGTGCCAGCAGCCGGGGACAGGGATCTTCACCCCTCCACTTT
CDR3aa: CASSRGQGSSPLHF

abundance: NA
v_gene: TRBV13
j_gene: TRBJ2-5
d_gene: TRBD2
CDR3nt: TGTGCCAGCAGCCCCTCACTAGCGGGGGGGGACAAAGAGACCCAGTACTTC
CDR3aa: CASSPSLAGGDKETQYF

abundance: NA
v_gene: TRBV5-1
j_gene: TRBJ2-3
d_gene: TRBD1
CDR3nt: TGCGCCAGCAGCTTGGAGGGGGCGGAGGATACGCAGTATTTT
CDR3aa: CASSLEGAEDTQYF

abundance: NA
v_gene: TRBV6-1
j_gene: TRBJ2-5
d_gene: TRBD1
CDR3nt: TGTGCCAGCAGTGTGCGGACAGGGCCGGGGGAGACCCAGTACTTC
CDR3aa: CASSVRTGPGETQYF

abundance: once
v_gene: TRBV7-3
j_gene: TRBJ1-1
d_gene: NA
CDR3nt: TGTGCCAGCAGCTCTCACTTGAACACTGAAGCTTTCTTT
CDR3aa: CASSSHLNTEAFF

abundance: NA
v_gene: TRBV5-4
j_gene: TRBJ2-5
d_gene: NA
CDR3nt: TGTGCCAGCAGCTTGGTTGGGGCCTCAGAGACCCAGTACTTC
CDR3aa: CASSLVGASETQYF

abundance: once
v_gene: TRBV27
j_gene: TRBJ1-2
d_gene: NA
CDR3nt: TGTGCCAGCAGTTTTCGGGGGTTCTATGGCTACACCTTC
CDR3aa: CASSFRGFYGYTF

abundance: NA
v_gene: TRBV7-6
j_gene: TRBJ1-1
d_gene: TRBD1
CDR3nt: TGTGCCAGCAGCTCGATGGCGCATAACAGGGGAGGATCGCCCGGAACAGGGGCTTTCTTT
CDR3aa: CASSSMAHNRGGSPGTGAFF

abundance: NA
v_gene: TRBV19
j_gene: TRBJ2-7
d_gene: NA
CDR3nt: TGTGCCAGTAGTACGGCAAGGAGGGACGAGCAGTACTTC
CDR3aa: CASSTARRDEQYF

abundance: NA
v_gene: TRBV21-1
j_gene: TRBJ2-4
d_gene: NA
CDR3nt: TGTGCCAGGACAGGGTTTCAGTACTTC
CDR3aa: CARTGFQYF

abundance: NA
v_gene: TRBV7-3
j_gene: TRBJ2-3
d_gene: NA
CDR3nt: TGTGCCAGCAGGGGGGGGCTTCCGTCAGATACGCAGTATTTT
CDR3aa: CASRGGLPSDTQYF

abundance: NA
v_gene: TRBV5-1
j_gene: TRBJ1-2
d_gene: NA
CDR3nt: TGCGCCAGCAGCTTGGATTGGGGCGGCTATGGCTACACCTTC
CDR3aa: CASSLDWGGYGYTF

abundance: NA
v_gene: TRBV27
j_gene: TRBJ2-3
d_gene: TRBD1
CDR3nt: TGTGCCAGCAGTTTCCTAAGGGGGCGCGGAACAGATACGCAGTATTTT
CDR3aa: CASSFLRGRGTDTQYF

abundance: NA
v_gene: TRBV30
j_gene: TRBJ2-1
d_gene: TRBD2
CDR3nt: TGTGCCTGGAGTGGGGGGGCTAGCGGGAGCGCATACAATGAGCAGTTCTTC
CDR3aa: CAWSGGASGSAYNEQFF

abundance: NA
v_gene: TRBV30
j_gene: TRBJ1-2
d_gene: TRBD1
CDR3nt: TGTGCCTCGGAGGGGGCAGAACGTAACTATGGCTACACCTTC
CDR3aa: CASEGAERNYGYTF